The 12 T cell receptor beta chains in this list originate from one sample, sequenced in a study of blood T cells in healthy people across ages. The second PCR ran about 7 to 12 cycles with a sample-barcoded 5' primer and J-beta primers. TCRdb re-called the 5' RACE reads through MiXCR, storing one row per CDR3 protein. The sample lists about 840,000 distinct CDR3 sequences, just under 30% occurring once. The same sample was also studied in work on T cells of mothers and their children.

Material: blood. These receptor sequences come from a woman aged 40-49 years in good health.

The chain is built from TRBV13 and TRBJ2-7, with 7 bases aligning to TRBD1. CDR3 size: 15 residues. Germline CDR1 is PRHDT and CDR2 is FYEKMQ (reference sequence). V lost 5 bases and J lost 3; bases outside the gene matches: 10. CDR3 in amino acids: CASSAGGQNLYEQYF. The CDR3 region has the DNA TGTGCCAGCAGCGCAGGGGGACAGAATCTCTACGAGCAGTACTTC.

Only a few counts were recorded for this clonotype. The CDR3 is CASSESFLAGQYNEQFF. The CDR3 DNA is TGTGCCAGCAGTGAATCATTTCTAGCGGGCCAATACAATGAGCAGTTCTTC. The V call is TRBV28, the J call TRBJ2-1, with 8 bases aligning to TRBD2. CDR1 and CDR2 from the germline V gene are MDHEN and SYDVKM. V trimming: 5 bases; J trimming: 4 bases; junction bases outside the gene matches: 13. This CDR3 has 17 amino acids.

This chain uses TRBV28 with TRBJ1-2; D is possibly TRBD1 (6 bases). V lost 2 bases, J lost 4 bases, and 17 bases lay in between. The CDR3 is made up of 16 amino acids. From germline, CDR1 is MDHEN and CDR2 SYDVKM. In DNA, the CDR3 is TGTGCCAGCAGTTTACCGGAACAGGGCGGTGGCTATGGCTACACCTTC. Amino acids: CASSLPEQGGGYGYTF.

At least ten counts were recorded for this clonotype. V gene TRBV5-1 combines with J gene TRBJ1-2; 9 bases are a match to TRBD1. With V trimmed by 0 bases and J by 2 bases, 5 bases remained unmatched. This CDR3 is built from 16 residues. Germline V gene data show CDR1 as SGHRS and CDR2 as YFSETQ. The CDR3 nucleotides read TGCGCCAGCAGCTTGGCGGGACAGGGATCAAACTATGGCTACACCTTC. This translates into CASSLAGQGSNYGYTF.

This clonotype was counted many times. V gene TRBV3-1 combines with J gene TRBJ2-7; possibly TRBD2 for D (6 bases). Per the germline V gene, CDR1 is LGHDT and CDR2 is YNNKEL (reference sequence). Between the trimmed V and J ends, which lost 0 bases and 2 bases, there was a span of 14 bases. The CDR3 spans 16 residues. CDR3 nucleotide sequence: TGTGCCAGCAGCCAAGATACGGGGACTGATACCTACGAGCAGTACTTC. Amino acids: CASSQDTGTDTYEQYF.

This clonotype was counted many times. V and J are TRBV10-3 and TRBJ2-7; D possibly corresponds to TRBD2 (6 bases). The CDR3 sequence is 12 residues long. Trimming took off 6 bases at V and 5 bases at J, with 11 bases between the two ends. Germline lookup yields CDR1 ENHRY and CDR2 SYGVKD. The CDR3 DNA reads TGTGCCATCAGCGTGGCGGGGAACGAGCAGTACTTC. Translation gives CAISVAGNEQYF.

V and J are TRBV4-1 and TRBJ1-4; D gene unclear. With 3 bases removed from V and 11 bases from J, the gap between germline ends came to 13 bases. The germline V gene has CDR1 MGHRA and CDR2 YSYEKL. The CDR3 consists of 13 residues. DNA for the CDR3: TGCGCCAGCAGCCACCCCCGGTTGGGGAAACTGTTTTTT. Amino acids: CASSHPRLGKLFF.

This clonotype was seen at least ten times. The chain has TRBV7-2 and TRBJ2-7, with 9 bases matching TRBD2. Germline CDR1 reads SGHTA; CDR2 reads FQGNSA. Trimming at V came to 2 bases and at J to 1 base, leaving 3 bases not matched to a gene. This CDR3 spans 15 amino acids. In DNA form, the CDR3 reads TGTGCCAGCAGCTTACTAGCGGGGAGTTCCTACGAGCAGTACTTC. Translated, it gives CASSLLAGSSYEQYF. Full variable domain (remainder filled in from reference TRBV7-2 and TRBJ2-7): GAGVSQSPSNKVTEKGKDVELRCDPISGHTALYWYRQSLGQGLEFLIYFQGNSAPDKSGLPSDRFSAERTGGSVSTLTIQRTQQEDSAVYLCASSLLAGSSYEQYFGPGTRLTVT.

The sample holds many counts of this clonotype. CDR3 sequence reads: CASSLEGNQETQYF. The CDR3 bases are TGTGCCAGCAGCTTGGAGGGGAACCAAGAGACCCAGTACTTC. The rearrangement joins TRBV5-6 to TRBJ2-5; TRBD1 is a possible D gene (5 bases). CDR3 length equals 14 residues. Germline loops: CDR1 SGHDT, CDR2 YYEEEE. Trimming removed 0 bases from V and 0 bases from J, with 6 bases in between.

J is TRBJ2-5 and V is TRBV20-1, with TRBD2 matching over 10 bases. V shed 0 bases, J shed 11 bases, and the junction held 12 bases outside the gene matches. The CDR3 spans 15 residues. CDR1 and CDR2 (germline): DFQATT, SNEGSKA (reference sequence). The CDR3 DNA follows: TGCAGTGCTAGAGACCCAGCGGGGGGGCCGGATGAGCAGTACTTC. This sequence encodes CSARDPAGGPDEQYF.

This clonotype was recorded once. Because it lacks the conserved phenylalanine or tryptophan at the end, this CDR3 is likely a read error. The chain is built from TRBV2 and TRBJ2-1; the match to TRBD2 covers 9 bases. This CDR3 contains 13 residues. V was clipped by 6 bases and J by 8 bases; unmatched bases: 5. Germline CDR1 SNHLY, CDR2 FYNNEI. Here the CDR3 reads CASRAGGPDEQFC. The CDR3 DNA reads TGTGCCAGCAGGGCGGGGGGGCCTGATGAGCAGTTCTGC.

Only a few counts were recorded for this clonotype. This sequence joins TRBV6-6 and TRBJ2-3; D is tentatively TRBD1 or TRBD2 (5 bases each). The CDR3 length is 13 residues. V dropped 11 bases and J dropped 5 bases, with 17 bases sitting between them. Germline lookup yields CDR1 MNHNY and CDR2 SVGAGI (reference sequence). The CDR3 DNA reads TGTGCCGTAGAAAGCCGAGGGGAAGATACGCAGTATTTT. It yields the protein CAVESRGEDTQYF.